What follows describes a single T cell receptor beta chain. Authors' processing steps: Amplification from reference gene primers served as the basis for estimated nucleated cell counts. The table came from immunoSEQ multiplex PCR; TCRdb's copy has only in-frame clones and leaves some out. That table gives V, J and clone size, and the DNA gave D and trimming. Here the sample spans around 60,000 clones, just under 85% being singletons. This record belongs to a study of blood T cell repertoires in COVID-19. This CDR3 is built from 17 residues. This TCR was recovered from a man in his 70s with acute or convalescent COVID-19. Specimen: peripheral blood. The V gene is TRBV12-1, the J gene TRBJ1-2; TRBD1, as called in the table, went unchecked against the DNA. TRBV12-1 corresponds to a pseudogene. The CDR3 region has the DNA TGTGCCAGCAGCTTTTGGGAAACCTGGGACAGGACCTATGGCTACACCTTC. Protein product: CASSFWETWDRTYGYTF.